The clone carrying this TCR beta chain showed up many times. There are 14 residues in the CDR3. Trimming pared 0 bases from V and 7 bases from J, leaving 10 bases between. Germline values: CDR1 ENHRY, CDR2 SYGVKD. This record belongs to a study of identical twins. Template switching added a universal primer site; cDNA carried unique molecular identifiers. TCRdb called the 5' RACE reads again in MiXCR, with one record for every CDR3 protein. The repertoire holds about 150,000 distinct CDR3 sequences, with roughly 3.5% as singletons. The receptor was isolated from a man in his late teens or twenties in good health. Sequencing was performed on memory T cells sorted from blood. The chain carries TRBV10-3 and TRBJ2-4; TRBD1 or TRBD2 may be the D gene (5 bases each). Here the CDR3 reads CAISESRGTNIQYF. The DNA for the CDR3 is TGTGCCATCAGTGAGTCGAGGGGTACCAACATTCAGTACTTC.